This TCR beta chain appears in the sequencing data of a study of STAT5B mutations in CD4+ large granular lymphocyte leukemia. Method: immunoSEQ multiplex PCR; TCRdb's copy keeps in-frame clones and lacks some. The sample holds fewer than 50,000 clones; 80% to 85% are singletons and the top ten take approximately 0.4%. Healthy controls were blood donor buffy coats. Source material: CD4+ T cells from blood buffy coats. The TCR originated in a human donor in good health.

The CDR3 sequence: CASSRGLFSGNTIYF. CDR3 DNA: TGTGCCAGCAGCCGGGGACTGTTCTCTGGAAACACCATATATTTT. The chain links TRBV6-5 to TRBJ1-3, with D perhaps matching TRBD1 (5 bases). The CDR3 is 15 residues long. V lost 6 bases and J lost 0, with 12 bases in between. Germline CDR1 MNHEY, CDR2 SVGAGI.